This TCR beta chain emerged from a study of T cell responses to AZD1222 COVID-19 vaccine. With 0 bases clipped from V and 4 bases from J, the junction kept 4 bases outside the gene matches. Germline CDR1 LGHNT, CDR2 FRNRAP. The CDR3 has 16 residues. This clone was seen a few times. Repertoires were generated with immunoSEQ multiplex PCR, while TCRdb's copy carries only in-frame clones and drops some. Among roughly 150,000 clones listed, about 87% were seen once. The clonotype was recovered from an adult in good health. V is TRBV12-5 and J is TRBJ2-2; 8 bases fit TRBD2. The sample in question was peripheral blood, obtained on day 0 of AZD1222 vaccination. CDR3 protein: CASGLVGSGITGELFF. The CDR3 bases are TGTGCTAGTGGTTTGGTGGGTAGCGGGATCACCGGGGAGCTGTTTTTT.